These 32 T cell receptor beta chains were all obtained from the same sample, sequenced in a study of blood T cell repertoires in COVID-19. Only in-frame clones appear in the TCRdb table, and some are missing; sequencing was by immunoSEQ multiplex PCR. The table includes approximately 230,000 clones, roughly 91% detected once. Sequenced input: PBMCs or T cells enriched from blood (not recorded which). The receptors derive from a woman aged 25 to 39 who had recovered from COVID-19.

The chain links TRBV30 to TRBJ1-4, with D possibly TRBD1 on 6 matching bases. The CDR3 has 15 residues. Deletions cut 2 bases from V and 4 bases from J, with 14 bases between. CDR1 GTSNPN and CDR2 SVGIG come from the germline V gene (reference sequence). The CDR3 loop is CAWSPGQTINEKLFF. The CDR3 DNA follows: TGTGCCTGGAGTCCCGGACAGACTATTAATGAAAAACTGTTTTTT.

The chain links TRBV28 to TRBJ1-2, with D possibly being TRBD1 (6 bases). V was pared by 2 bases and J by 7 bases, with 8 bases between. The CDR3 consists of 12 residues. CDR1 is MDHEN and CDR2 is SYDVKM in the germline V gene. This chain's CDR3 is CASSLARGGYTF. For the CDR3, the DNA is TGTGCCAGCAGTTTAGCCAGGGGTGGCTACACCTTC.

The chain couples TRBV5-1 to TRBJ2-7, with D perhaps TRBD1 (6 bases). V lost 0 bases and J 5 bases, leaving 15 bases between the germline ends. The germline V gene has CDR1 SGHRS and CDR2 YFSETQ. This CDR3 is 15 amino acids long. CDR3 bases: TGCGCCAGCAGCTTGGCCTTAACACAGGGAAACGAGCAGTACTTC. Translation gives CASSLALTQGNEQYF. Full variable domain (rest looked up from reference TRBV5-1 and TRBJ2-7): KAGVTQTPRYLIKTRGQQVTLSCSPISGHRSVSWYQQTPGQGLQFLFEYFSETQRNKGNFPGRFSGRQFSNSRSEMNVSTLELGDSALYLCASSLALTQGNEQYFGPGTRLTVT.

The chain uses TRBV9 and TRBJ1-2, with 7 bases that match TRBD1. The V and J ends lost 6 bases and 4 bases, in that order; junction bases with no gene match: 6. The length of the CDR3 is 13 residues. Germline assignment: CDR1 SGDLS and CDR2 YYNGEE. CDR3 DNA: TGTGCCAGCACCGGGGACAGCGTCTATGGCTACACCTTC. This codes for CASTGDSVYGYTF.

The genes are TRBV28 and TRBJ2-7, with D maybe TRBD1 (5 bases). CDR3 length equals 14 residues. Trimming took off 7 bases at V and 1 base at J, with 14 bases between the two ends. Germline CDR1 is MDHEN and CDR2 is SYDVKM. The CDR3 DNA sequence: TGTGCCAGCAAGAACAGGCAAATGTCCTACGAGCAGTACTTC. This encodes CASKNRQMSYEQYF.

V gene TRBV3-1 (or the pseudogene TRBV3-2) combines with J gene TRBJ2-2; 8 nucleotides line up with TRBD2. Trimming removed 1 base from V and 6 bases from J; junction bases left unmatched: 10. Germline V gene lookup returns CDR1 LGHDT and CDR2 YNNKEL (reference sequence). The CDR3 contains 17 residues. CDR3 in DNA: TGTGCCAGCAGCCAAGGGTCCAGCGGGAGCGGTTCCGGGGAGCTGTTTTTT. Its translation is CASSQGSSGSGSGELFF.

The rearrangement joins TRBV7-2 to TRBJ2-7; 8 bases are shared with TRBD2. Germline V lookup: CDR1 SGHTA, CDR2 FQGNSA. The J segment lost 2 bases and the V segment lost 5 bases, leaving 8 bases of the junction unmatched. The CDR3 has 15 amino acids. The CDR3 DNA reads as TGTGCCAGCAGCGCAAACGGGGGGGATGCCTACGAGCAGTACTTC. This gives the protein CASSANGGDAYEQYF.

This clone was found once. The V and J genes are TRBV3-1 (or the pseudogene TRBV3-2) and TRBJ2-7; 8 bases agree with TRBD1. The CDR3 has 17 amino acids. Germline CDR1 and CDR2: LGHDT and YNNKEL (reference sequence). V lost 2 bases, J lost 3 bases, and 12 bases stayed unmatched. The CDR3 DNA is TGTGCCAGCAGCCAAAGGCGCCGGACAGGGAAAATCTACGAGCAGTACTTC. It is translated as CASSQRRRTGKIYEQYF.

V usage is TRBV28 and J usage is TRBJ2-7, with no clear D. CDR3 length: 14 amino acids. Trimming pared 3 bases from V and 0 bases from J, leaving 9 bases between. CDR1 and CDR2 from the germline V gene are MDHEN and SYDVKM. The CDR3 sequence: CASSFPGSSYEQYF. As DNA, the CDR3 is TGTGCCAGCAGTTTTCCAGGATCCTCCTACGAGCAGTACTTC. The variable domain in full, with the rest retrieved from reference TRBV28 and TRBJ2-7, is DVKVTQSSRYLVKRTGEKVFLECVQDMDHENMFWYRQDPGLGLRLIYFSYDVKMKEKGDIPEGYSVSREKKERFSLILESASTNQTSMYLCASSFPGSSYEQYFGPGTRLTVT.

The genes are TRBV19 and TRBJ2-1; 9 bases fit TRBD1. Trimming at V came to 0 bases and at J to 7 bases, leaving 7 bases not matched to a gene. The germline V gene has CDR1 LNHDA and CDR2 SQIVND (reference sequence). The CDR3 totals 16 residues. CDR3: CASSIDLGQGLNEQFF. The CDR3 DNA follows: TGTGCCAGTAGTATAGATCTCGGACAGGGGTTGAATGAGCAGTTCTTC.

Here the CDR3 DNA reads TGTGCCAGCAGCCAGCATACGGGACTAGGCGGAATTCAGTACTTC. This translates into CASSQHTGLGGIQYF. V and J are TRBV6-2 or TRBV6-3 and TRBJ2-4; 8 bases are shared with TRBD2. CDR1 MNHEY and CDR2 SVGEGT come from the germline V gene. The CDR3 loop spans 15 amino acids. J was trimmed by 10 bases and V by 6 bases; bases with no gene match: 14.

This chain connects TRBV24-1 to TRBJ1-1; D unclear. This CDR3 is 13 amino acids long. Trimming pared 1 base from V and 5 bases from J, leaving 7 bases between. Germline V gives CDR1 KGHDR, CDR2 SFDVKD. DNA for the CDR3: TGTGCCACCAGTGATTTAGCGGGTACTGAAGCTTTCTTT. Translation gives CATSDLAGTEAFF.

This chain links TRBV19 with TRBJ2-3, with D possibly TRBD2 on 5 matching bases. Trimming left V 1 base short and J 6 bases short, with 5 bases between. This CDR3 is 12 amino acids long. Germline CDR1 and CDR2: LNHDA and SQIVND (reference sequence). CDR3 DNA sequence: TGTGCCAGTAGTATAGGAGGGGATACGCAGTATTTT. Amino acids: CASSIGGDTQYF.

The chain is built from TRBV7-2 and TRBJ2-1, with 8 bases aligning to TRBD2. The V and J ends lost 5 bases and 0 bases, in that order; junction bases with no gene match: 6. The length of the CDR3 is 16 residues. Germline V CDR1 and CDR2: SGHTA, FQGNSA. The DNA for the CDR3 is TGTGCCAGCAGCGGACCCGGGACTAGCTCCTACAATGAGCAGTTCTTC. It yields the protein CASSGPGTSSYNEQFF.

The CDR3: CSVEASGRAPNEQFF. Here the CDR3 DNA reads TGCAGCGTTGAAGCCAGCGGGAGGGCCCCTAATGAGCAGTTCTTC. The chain employs TRBV29-1 and TRBJ2-1; 10 positions agree with TRBD2. The CDR3 consists of 15 residues. CDR1 is SQVTM and CDR2 is ANQGSEA in the germline V gene. After removal of 1 base from V and 7 bases from J, the junction contained 7 bases not matched to a gene.

The chain has TRBV6-5 and TRBJ1-2; perhaps TRBD1 as D (6 bases). Looked up from germline, CDR1 is MNHEY and CDR2 is SVGAGI. The CDR3 is 14 amino acids. V lost 0 bases, J lost 7 bases, and 12 bases lay in between. CDR3 residues: CASSYSKQGFGYTF. The CDR3 nucleotides read TGTGCCAGCAGTTACTCGAAACAGGGATTTGGCTACACCTTC.

This CDR3 reads CASTRNGQGSGAFF. The CDR3 DNA follows: TGTGCCAGCACTCGAAACGGACAGGGATCAGGAGCTTTCTTT. The V gene is TRBV11-2, the J gene TRBJ1-1, with TRBD1 matching 8 bases. Germline loops: CDR1 SGHAT, CDR2 FQNNGV. CDR3 length equals 14 residues. V lost 7 bases, J lost 10 bases, and 14 bases stayed unmatched.

The chain recombines TRBV19 with TRBJ1-2, with 8 bases matching TRBD1. CDR3 size: 12 residues. V shed 7 bases and J 4 bases; nucleotides not matched to a gene: 2. Germline V gene data show CDR1 as LNHDA and CDR2 as SQIVND (reference sequence). The CDR3 DNA is TGTGCCAGTACCGACAGGGGCTATGGCTACACCTTC. It yields the protein CASTDRGYGYTF. Full variable domain (remainder filled in from reference TRBV19 and TRBJ1-2): DGGITQSPKYLFRKEGQNVTLSCEQNLNHDAMYWYRQDPGQGLRLIYYSQIVNDFQKGDIAEGYSVSREKKESFPLTVTSAQKNPTAFYLCASTDRGYGYTFGSGTRLTVV.

The chain has TRBV27 and TRBJ1-5; maybe TRBD1 (5 bases). V lost 6 bases and J lost 6, with 18 bases in between. Per germline, CDR1 MNHEY and CDR2 SMNVEV (reference sequence). The CDR3 is 15 residues long. This CDR3 reads CASSPWGGESQPQHF. CDR3 DNA sequence: TGTGCCAGCAGCCCGTGGGGAGGGGAGTCTCAGCCCCAGCATTTT.

The rearrangement joins TRBV4-3 to TRBJ2-1; tentatively, D is TRBD2 (6 bases). V lost 0 bases, J lost 2 bases, and 14 bases lay in between. The CDR3 length is 17 residues. The germline V gene encodes CDR1 LGHNA and CDR2 YSLEER. CDR3 nucleotides: TGCGCCAGCAGCCAAGATCGTGGGACTGGACCCTACAATGAGCAGTTCTTC. It is translated as CASSQDRGTGPYNEQFF.

This clone was picked up many times. The chain uses TRBV2 and TRBJ1-3, with 7 bases matching TRBD1. This CDR3 has 15 amino acids. Germline V lookup: CDR1 SNHLY, CDR2 FYNNEI. V shed 6 bases and J 7 bases; nucleotides not matched to a gene: 12. CDR3 in amino acids: CASSPDRAITNTIYF. As DNA, the CDR3 is TGTGCCAGCAGCCCAGACAGGGCCATTACGAACACCATATATTTT.

The V and J genes are TRBV19 and TRBJ2-1, with 12 bases that match TRBD2. The germline gives CDR1 LNHDA, CDR2 SQIVND (reference sequence). Trimming at V came to 3 bases and at J to 3 bases, leaving 6 bases not matched to a gene. This CDR3 region has 17 residues. The CDR3 bases are TGTGCCAGTAGTATTGGAGGACTAGCGGGACTCTACAATGAGCAGTTCTTC. Its protein product is CASSIGGLAGLYNEQFF.

This clone was recorded at least ten times. The genes are TRBV30 and TRBJ1-1; TRBD1 is a possible D gene (5 bases). Trimming took off 0 bases at V and 6 bases at J, with 14 bases between the two ends. The CDR3 is made up of 14 amino acids. Germline V gene lookup returns CDR1 GTSNPN and CDR2 SVGIG (reference sequence). The CDR3 loop reads CAWSVFRVNPEAFF. CDR3 coding DNA: TGTGCCTGGAGTGTATTCAGGGTGAATCCTGAAGCTTTCTTT.

This clone occurred once. The rearrangement links TRBV14 to TRBJ1-2; D unclear. The germline V gene has CDR1 SGHDN and CDR2 FVKESK. This CDR3 has 15 residues. The ends were cut back, 10 bases at V and 0 bases at J, with 18 bases in the middle. CDR3 sequence: CATEYFGSPNYGYTF. The CDR3 DNA reads TGTGCCACCGAATACTTCGGTAGTCCTAACTATGGCTACACCTTC.

The V call is TRBV30, the J call TRBJ1-5; TRBD1 is a possible D gene (6 bases). Trimming removed 2 bases from V and 1 base from J, with 12 bases in between. CDR1 and CDR2 from the germline V gene are GTSNPN and SVGIG (reference sequence). The CDR3 is 15 amino acids. CDR3 region: CAWSKTGSSNQPQHF. The CDR3 nucleotides read TGTGCCTGGAGTAAGACAGGTTCAAGCAATCAGCCCCAGCATTTT. Full variable domain (rest looked up from reference TRBV30 and TRBJ1-5): SQTIHQWPATLVQPVGSPLSLECTVEGTSNPNLYWYRQAAGRGLQLLFYSVGIGQISSEVPQNLSASRPQDRQFILSSKKLLLSDSGFYLCAWSKTGSSNQPQHFGDGTRLSIL.

CDR3 in amino acids: CASSLGSQGGQETQYF. CDR3 bases: TGCGCCAGCAGCTTGGGTTCGCAGGGTGGGCAAGAGACCCAGTACTTC. The chain uses TRBV5-1 and TRBJ2-5; a possible D gene is TRBD1 (5 bases). The CDR3 totals 16 residues. V dropped 0 bases and J dropped 2 bases, with 14 bases sitting between them. Germline V gives CDR1 SGHRS, CDR2 YFSETQ.

V is TRBV5-8 and J is TRBJ1-2, with a possible D match to TRBD1 (6 bases). The CDR3 totals 13 residues. Germline CDR1 is SGHTS and CDR2 is YDEGEE. The V end lost 5 bases, the J end lost 8 bases, and 16 bases lay between the germline ends. The CDR3 DNA reads as TGTGCCAGCAGGCACAAGGGGGTCGACGGCTACACCTTC. Translated: CASRHKGVDGYTF. The full variable domain, in which reference TRBV5-8 and TRBJ1-2 provide the parts outside the CDR3, is EAGVTQSPTHLIKTRGQQATLRCSPISGHTSVYWYQQALGLGLQFLLWYDEGEERNRGNFPPRFSGRQFPNYSSELNVNALELEDSALYLCASRHKGVDGYTFGSGTRLTVV.

This clone appeared once. The chain has TRBV2 and TRBJ2-7; 7 nucleotides agree with TRBD1. Trimming removed 5 bases from V and 0 bases from J; junction bases left unmatched: 4. Germline-derived CDR1 and CDR2 are SNHLY and FYNNEI. The CDR3 consists of 14 residues. The CDR3 sequence: CASSQDRASYEQYF. CDR3 sequence (DNA): TGTGCCAGCAGTCAAGACAGGGCCTCCTACGAGCAGTACTTC. Full variable domain (missing parts from reference TRBV2 and TRBJ2-7): EPEVTQTPSHQVTQMGQEVILRCVPISNHLYFYWYRQILGQKVEFLVSFYNNEISEKSEIFDDQFSVERPDGSNFTLKIRSTKLEDSAMYFCASSQDRASYEQYFGPGTRLTVT.

This clone was recorded a few times. The rearrangement links TRBV2 to TRBJ1-2, with 9 positions matching TRBD1. Trimming cost V 7 bases and J 3 bases; bases outside gene matches: 9. Germline lookup yields CDR1 SNHLY and CDR2 FYNNEI. The CDR3 consists of 15 residues. The CDR3 DNA reads TGTGCCAGCACTGGCCTTACAGGGGGCTACTATGGCTACACCTTC. It codes for CASTGLTGGYYGYTF.

The chain is built from TRBV28 and TRBJ1-2; no clear D gene. This CDR3 comprises 14 residues. Germline V lookup: CDR1 MDHEN, CDR2 SYDVKM. Trimming left V 5 bases short and J 6 bases short, with 16 bases between. CDR3 loop: CASSQPDRGNGYTF. The CDR3 nucleotides read TGTGCCAGCAGTCAACCTGATCGAGGGAATGGCTACACCTTC.

This chain links TRBV6-5 with TRBJ1-1; D is uncertain. Trimming shortened V by 0 bases and J by 8 bases, and 10 bases separated the two germline ends. Germline V CDR1 and CDR2: MNHEY, SVGAGI. This CDR3 has 13 amino acids. The CDR3 DNA is TGTGCCAGCAGTTACTCGTTTACGGTGGAAGCTTTCTTT. Amino acids: CASSYSFTVEAFF.

The V and J genes are TRBV5-1 and TRBJ2-1; 8 bases are shared with TRBD2. The CDR3 sequence is 17 residues long. The trim removed 0 bases at V and 4 bases at J, leaving 9 bases unmatched. Germline V gives CDR1 SGHRS, CDR2 YFSETQ. CDR3 nucleotides: TGCGCCAGCAGCTTGGTTCCAGCGGGGGATACTTACAATGAGCAGTTCTTC. It yields the protein CASSLVPAGDTYNEQFF. The whole variable domain, remainder taken from reference TRBV5-1 and TRBJ2-1, is KAGVTQTPRYLIKTRGQQVTLSCSPISGHRSVSWYQQTPGQGLQFLFEYFSETQRNKGNFPGRFSGRQFSNSRSEMNVSTLELGDSALYLCASSLVPAGDTYNEQFFGPGTRLTVL.